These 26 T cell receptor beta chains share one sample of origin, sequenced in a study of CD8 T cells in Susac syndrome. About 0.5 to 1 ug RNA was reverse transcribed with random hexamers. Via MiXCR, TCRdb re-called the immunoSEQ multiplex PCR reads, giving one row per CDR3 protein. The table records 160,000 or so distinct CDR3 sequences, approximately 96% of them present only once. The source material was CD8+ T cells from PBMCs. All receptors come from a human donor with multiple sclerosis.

CDR3 bases: TGTGCCAGCAGTTGGACGTACACCGGGGAGCTGTTTTTT. As protein: CASSWTYTGELFF. The chain links TRBV2 to TRBJ2-2; D ambiguous. The CDR3 is 13 amino acids. Per germline, CDR1 SNHLY and CDR2 FYNNEI. Trimming stripped 5 bases from V and 3 bases from J, with 7 bases between. Using reference TRBV2 and TRBJ2-2 for the parts outside the CDR3, the full variable domain is EPEVTQTPSHQVTQMGQEVILRCVPISNHLYFYWYRQILGQKVEFLVSFYNNEISEKSEIFDDQFSVERPDGSNFTLKIRSTKLEDSAMYFCASSWTYTGELFFGEGSRLTVL.

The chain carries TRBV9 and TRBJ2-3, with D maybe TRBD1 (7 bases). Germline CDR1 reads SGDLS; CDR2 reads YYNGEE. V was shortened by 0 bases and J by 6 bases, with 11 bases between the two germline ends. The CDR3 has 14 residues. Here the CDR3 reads CASSVGQGLDTQYF. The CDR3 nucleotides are TGTGCCAGCAGCGTAGGACAGGGACTCGATACGCAGTATTTT.

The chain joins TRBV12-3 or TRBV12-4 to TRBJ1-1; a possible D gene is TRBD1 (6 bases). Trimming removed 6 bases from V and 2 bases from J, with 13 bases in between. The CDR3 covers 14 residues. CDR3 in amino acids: CASSITGINTEAFF. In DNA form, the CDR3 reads TGTGCCAGCAGCATAACAGGGATCAACACTGAAGCTTTCTTT.

The DNA for the CDR3 is TGTGCCCAGGGGCTAGCGGGGTCCGGGGAGCTGTTTTTT. Its translation is CAQGLAGSGELFF. The chain links TRBV2 to TRBJ2-2; the match to TRBD2 covers 9 bases. The J segment lost 6 bases and the V segment lost 11 bases, leaving 7 bases of the junction unmatched. Looked up from germline, CDR1 is SNHLY and CDR2 is FYNNEI. The CDR3 extends over 13 amino acids.

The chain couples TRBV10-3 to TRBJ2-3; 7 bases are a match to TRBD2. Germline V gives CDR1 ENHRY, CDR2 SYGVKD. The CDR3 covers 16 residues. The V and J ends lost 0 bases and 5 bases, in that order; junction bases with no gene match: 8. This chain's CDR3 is CAISESLEGGLDTQYF. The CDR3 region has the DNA TGTGCCATCAGTGAGTCCCTCGAGGGAGGGTTAGATACGCAGTATTTT.

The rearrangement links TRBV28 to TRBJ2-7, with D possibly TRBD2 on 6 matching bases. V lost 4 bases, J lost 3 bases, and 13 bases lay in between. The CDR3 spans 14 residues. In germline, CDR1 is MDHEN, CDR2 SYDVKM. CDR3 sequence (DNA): TGTGCCAGCAGTTCAACCGGGACTCACTACGAGCAGTACTTC. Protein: CASSSTGTHYEQYF. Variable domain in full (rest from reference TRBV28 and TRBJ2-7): DVKVTQSSRYLVKRTGEKVFLECVQDMDHENMFWYRQDPGLGLRLIYFSYDVKMKEKGDIPEGYSVSREKKERFSLILESASTNQTSMYLCASSSTGTHYEQYFGPGTRLTVT.

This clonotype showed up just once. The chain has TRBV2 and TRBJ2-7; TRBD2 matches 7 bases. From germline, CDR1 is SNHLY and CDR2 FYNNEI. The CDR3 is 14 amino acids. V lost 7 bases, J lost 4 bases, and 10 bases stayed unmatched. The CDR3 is CASTPQEREYEQYF. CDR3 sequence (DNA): TGTGCCAGCACCCCACAAGAGCGGGAATACGAGCAGTACTTC.

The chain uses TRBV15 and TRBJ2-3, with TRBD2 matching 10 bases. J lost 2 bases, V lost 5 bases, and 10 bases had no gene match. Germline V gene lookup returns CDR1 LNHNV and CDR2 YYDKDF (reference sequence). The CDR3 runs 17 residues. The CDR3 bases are TGTGCCACCAGCGCCCGGAGGCTAGCGGGGGACACAGATACGCAGTATTTT. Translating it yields CATSARRLAGDTDTQYF.

CDR3 nucleotide sequence: TGTGCCAGATACAATGAGCAGTTCTTC. As protein: CARYNEQFF. The chain uses TRBV6-1 and TRBJ2-1; D unresolved. V was shortened by 9 bases and J by 4 bases, with 1 base between the two germline ends. Per germline, CDR1 MNHNS and CDR2 SASEGT. This CDR3 is 9 amino acids long.

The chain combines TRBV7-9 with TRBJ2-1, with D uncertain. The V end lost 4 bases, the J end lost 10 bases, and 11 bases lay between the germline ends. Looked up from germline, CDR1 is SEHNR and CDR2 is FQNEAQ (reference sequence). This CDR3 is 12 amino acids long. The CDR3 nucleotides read TGTGCCAGCAGCTCATCTAGGAAGGAGCAGTTCTTC. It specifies CASSSSRKEQFF.

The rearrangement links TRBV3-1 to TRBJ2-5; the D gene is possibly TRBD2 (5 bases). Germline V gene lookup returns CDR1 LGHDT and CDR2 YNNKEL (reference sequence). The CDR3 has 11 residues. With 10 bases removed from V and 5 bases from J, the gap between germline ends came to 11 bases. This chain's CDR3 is CATQGGETQYF. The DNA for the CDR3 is TGTGCCACCCAAGGCGGGGAGACCCAGTACTTC.

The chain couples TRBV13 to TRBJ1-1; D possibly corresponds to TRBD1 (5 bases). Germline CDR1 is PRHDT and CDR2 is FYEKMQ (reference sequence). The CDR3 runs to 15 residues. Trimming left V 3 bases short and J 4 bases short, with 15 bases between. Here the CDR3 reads CASSLGSGWGTEAFF. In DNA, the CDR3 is TGTGCCAGCAGCTTGGGTTCAGGGTGGGGCACTGAAGCTTTCTTT.

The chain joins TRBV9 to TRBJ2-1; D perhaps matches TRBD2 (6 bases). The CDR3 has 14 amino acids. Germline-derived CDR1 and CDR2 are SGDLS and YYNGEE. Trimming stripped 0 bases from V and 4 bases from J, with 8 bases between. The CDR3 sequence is CASSVAGDYNEQFF. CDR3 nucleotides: TGTGCCAGCAGCGTAGCGGGGGATTACAATGAGCAGTTCTTC.

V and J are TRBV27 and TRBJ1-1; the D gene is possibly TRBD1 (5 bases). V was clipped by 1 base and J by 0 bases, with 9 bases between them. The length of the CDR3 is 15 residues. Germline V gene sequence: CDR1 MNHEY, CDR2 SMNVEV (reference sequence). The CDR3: CASSLLGVVNTEAFF. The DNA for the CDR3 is TGTGCCAGCAGTTTATTAGGGGTAGTGAACACTGAAGCTTTCTTT.

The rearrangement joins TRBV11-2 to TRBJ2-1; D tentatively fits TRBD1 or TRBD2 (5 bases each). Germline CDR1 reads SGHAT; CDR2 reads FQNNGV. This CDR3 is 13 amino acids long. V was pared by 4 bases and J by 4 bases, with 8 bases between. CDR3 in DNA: TGTGCCAGCAGCTCATGGGGGTACAATGAGCAGTTCTTC. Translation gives CASSSWGYNEQFF.

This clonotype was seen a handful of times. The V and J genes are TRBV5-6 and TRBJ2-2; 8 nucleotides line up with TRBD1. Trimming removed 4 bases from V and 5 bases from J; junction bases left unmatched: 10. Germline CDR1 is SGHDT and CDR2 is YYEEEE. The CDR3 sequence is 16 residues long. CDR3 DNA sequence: TGTGCCAGCAGCGTGCCTCCGGGACAGGCAACCGGGGAGCTGTTTTTT. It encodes CASSVPPGQATGELFF.

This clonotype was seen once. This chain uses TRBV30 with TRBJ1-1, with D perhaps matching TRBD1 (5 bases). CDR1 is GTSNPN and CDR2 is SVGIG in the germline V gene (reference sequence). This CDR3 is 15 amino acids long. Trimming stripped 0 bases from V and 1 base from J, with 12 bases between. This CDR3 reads CAWSVLGTENTEAFF. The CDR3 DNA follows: TGTGCCTGGAGTGTACTTGGGACGGAGAACACTGAAGCTTTCTTT.

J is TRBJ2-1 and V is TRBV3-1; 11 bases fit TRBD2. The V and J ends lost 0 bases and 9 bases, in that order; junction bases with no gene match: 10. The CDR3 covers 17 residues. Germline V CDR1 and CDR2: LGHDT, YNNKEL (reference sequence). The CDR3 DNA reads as TGTGCCAGCAGCCAAGATCTGGGTAGCGGGGGGGCCTGTGAGCAGTTCTTC. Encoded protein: CASSQDLGSGGACEQFF.

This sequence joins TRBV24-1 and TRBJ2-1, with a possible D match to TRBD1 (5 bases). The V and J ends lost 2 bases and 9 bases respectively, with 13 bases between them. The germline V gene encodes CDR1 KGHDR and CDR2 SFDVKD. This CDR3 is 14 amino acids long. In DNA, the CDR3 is TGTGCCACCAGTGATTGGGGCCAGGGCAGTGAGCAGTTCTTC. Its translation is CATSDWGQGSEQFF.

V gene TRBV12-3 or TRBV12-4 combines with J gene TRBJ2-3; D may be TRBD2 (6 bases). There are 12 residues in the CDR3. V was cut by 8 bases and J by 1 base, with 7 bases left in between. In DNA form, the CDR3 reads TGTGCCAGCGCTAGCGGCACAGATACGCAGTATTTT. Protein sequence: CASASGTDTQYF.

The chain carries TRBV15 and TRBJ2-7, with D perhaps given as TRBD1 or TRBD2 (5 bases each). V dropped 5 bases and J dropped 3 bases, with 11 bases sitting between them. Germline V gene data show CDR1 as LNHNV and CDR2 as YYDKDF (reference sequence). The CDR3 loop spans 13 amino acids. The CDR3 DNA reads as TGTGCCACCAGCCTAGGGGACCGCTACGAGCAGTACTTC. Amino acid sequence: CATSLGDRYEQYF.

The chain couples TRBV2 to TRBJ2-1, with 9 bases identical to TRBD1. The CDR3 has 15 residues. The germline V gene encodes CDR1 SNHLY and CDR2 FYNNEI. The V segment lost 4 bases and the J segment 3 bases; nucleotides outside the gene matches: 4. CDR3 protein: CASSVRTGDYNEQFF. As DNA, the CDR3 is TGTGCCAGCAGTGTCAGGACAGGGGACTACAATGAGCAGTTCTTC.

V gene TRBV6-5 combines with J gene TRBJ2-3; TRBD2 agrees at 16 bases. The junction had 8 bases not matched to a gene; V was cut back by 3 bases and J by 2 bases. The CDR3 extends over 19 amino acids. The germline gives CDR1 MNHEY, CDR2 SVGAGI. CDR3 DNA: TGTGCCAGCAGTTATTTGGGACTAGCGGGAGGGGGGGACACAGATACGCAGTATTTT. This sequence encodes CASSYLGLAGGGDTDTQYF.

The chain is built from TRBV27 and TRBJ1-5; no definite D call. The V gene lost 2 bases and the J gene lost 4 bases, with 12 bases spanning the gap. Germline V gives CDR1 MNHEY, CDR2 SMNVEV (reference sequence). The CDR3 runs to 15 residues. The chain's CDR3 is CASSLVSGLNQPQHF. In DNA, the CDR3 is TGTGCCAGCAGTTTAGTCTCGGGCCTGAATCAGCCCCAGCATTTT.

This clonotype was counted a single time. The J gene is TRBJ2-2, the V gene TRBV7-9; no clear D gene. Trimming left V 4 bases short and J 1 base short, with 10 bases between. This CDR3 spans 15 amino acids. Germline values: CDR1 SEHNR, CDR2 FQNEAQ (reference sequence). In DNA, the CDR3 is TGTGCCAGCAGCTCCCCTTGGAAGAACACCGGGGAGCTGTTTTTT. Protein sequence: CASSSPWKNTGELFF.

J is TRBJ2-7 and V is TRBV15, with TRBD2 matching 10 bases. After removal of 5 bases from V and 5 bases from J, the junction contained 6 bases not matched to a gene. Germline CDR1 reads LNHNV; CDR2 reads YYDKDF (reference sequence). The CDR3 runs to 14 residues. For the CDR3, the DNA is TGTGCCACCAGCGGGGGGCTAGCGGGAGACGAGCAGTACTTC. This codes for CATSGGLAGDEQYF.